One and the same sample provided the 11 T cell receptor beta chains below, sequenced in a study of cytomegalovirus exposure and HLA in healthy donors (dated by TCRdb to 2016 to 2017). The library was obtained by the immunoSEQ multiplex PCR assay. Here the immuneACCESS table is served through TCRdb, limited to in-frame sequences with V and J called. Missing clones are a known gap in these copies; in checked studies unresolved V genes cover under half, and the rest lacks a known reason. Counted in this sample were fewer than 250,000 clones; over 80% of them appeared once. The ten top clones hold over 12% of the sample. The sample taken for sequencing was PBMCs. The receptors were gathered from a woman in her 30s in good health and CMV-seropositive.

The V call is TRBV5-6, the J call TRBJ1-1; 7 bases are shared with TRBD1. The junction had 8 bases not matched to a gene; V was cut back by 5 bases and J by 4 bases. The CDR3 runs to 14 residues. Germline V gives CDR1 SGHDT, CDR2 YYEEEE. Here the CDR3 DNA reads TGTGCCAGCAGTTTTGACAGGGCGGCCACTGAAGCTTTCTTT. Its translation: CASSFDRAATEAFF. Full variable domain (outside the CDR3, taken from reference TRBV5-6 and TRBJ1-1): DAGVTQSPTHLIKTRGQQVTLRCSPKSGHDTVSWYQQALGQGPQFIFQYYEEEERQRGNFPDRFSGHQFPNYSSELNVNALLLGDSALYLCASSFDRAATEAFFGQGTRLTVV.

The rearrangement joins TRBV7-6 to TRBJ2-2; D remains unclear. The V gene's germline CDR1 is SGHVS and CDR2 FNYEAQ. This CDR3 is 13 amino acids long. V lost 2 bases and J lost 4, with 5 bases in between. For the CDR3, the DNA is TGTGCCAGCAGCTTAAGCTCCACCGGGGAGCTGTTTTTT. This gives the protein CASSLSSTGELFF.

This chain connects TRBV5-4 to TRBJ1-2; 9 bases match TRBD1. V was pared by 7 bases and J by 8 bases, with 9 bases of the junction left unmatched. The germline gives CDR1 SGHNT, CDR2 YYREEE (reference sequence). The CDR3 sequence is 13 residues long. CDR3 DNA sequence: TGTGCCAGCGGCATACAGGGGGCCGAGGGCTACACCTTC. It specifies CASGIQGAEGYTF.

The V call is TRBV5-4, the J call TRBJ2-2; 10 positions match TRBD1. CDR1 is SGHNT and CDR2 is YYREEE in the germline V gene (reference sequence). The V gene end was trimmed by 2 bases and the J gene end by 5 bases; junction bases not matched to a gene: 3. This CDR3 spans 15 amino acids. CDR3 sequence: CASSFGTGVTGELFF. The CDR3 DNA reads TGTGCCAGCAGCTTCGGGACAGGGGTAACCGGGGAGCTGTTTTTT.

This clone was seen just once. The J gene is TRBJ2-3, the V gene TRBV5-1; 9 positions match TRBD2. The junction had 9 bases not matched to a gene; V was cut back by 4 bases and J by 3 bases. This CDR3 has 16 residues. Germline loops: CDR1 SGHRS, CDR2 YFSETQ. CDR3 protein: CASSPTATSGTDTQYF. In nucleotides, the CDR3 is TGCGCCAGCAGCCCCACCGCTACTAGCGGGACAGATACGCAGTATTTT.

V gene TRBV5-4 combines with J gene TRBJ2-6; tentative D call: TRBD1 (5 bases). Germline CDR1 SGHNT, CDR2 YYREEE (reference sequence). V gave up 1 base and J gave up 0 bases, with 8 bases separating them. The CDR3 length is 16 residues. CDR3 nucleotide sequence: TGTGCCAGCAGCTTGCAGGGCATCTCTGGGGCCAACGTCCTGACTTTC. Translated, it gives CASSLQGISGANVLTF.

V usage is TRBV27 and J usage is TRBJ1-2; no firm D call. CDR1 is MNHEY, CDR2 SMNVEV, per germline (reference sequence). This CDR3 is built from 14 residues. The V end lost 6 bases, the J end lost 8 bases, and 19 bases lay between the germline ends. CDR3: CASSHRAGVGGYTF. The CDR3 DNA sequence: TGTGCCAGCAGCCACCGTGCCGGGGTGGGGGGCTACACCTTC.

The chain has TRBV25-1 and TRBJ2-1; 8 bases map to TRBD2. Trimming took 10 bases from V and 9 from J; bases not matched to a gene: 5. Germline loops: CDR1 MGHDK, CDR2 SYGVNS. The CDR3 extends over 11 amino acids. This CDR3 is CATGTSFEQFF. In DNA, the CDR3 is TGTGCCACCGGGACTAGTTTTGAGCAGTTCTTC.

The rearrangement joins TRBV4-1 to TRBJ2-1; D remains unclear. This CDR3 is built from 14 residues. V lost 3 bases to trimming and J lost 6 bases, with 12 bases between them. Germline V gene data show CDR1 as MGHRA and CDR2 as YSYEKL. The CDR3 DNA is TGCGCCAGCAGCCAGGCCCAGCCAGGCAATGAGCAGTTCTTC. Translated, it gives CASSQAQPGNEQFF.

The chain employs TRBV7-2 and TRBJ2-1; D gene ambiguous. The ends were cut back, 3 bases at V and 0 bases at J, with 0 bases in the middle. The CDR3 is made up of 12 amino acids. CDR1 and CDR2 from the germline V gene are SGHTA and FQGNSA. CDR3 sequence (DNA): TGTGCCAGCAGCTTCTCCTACAATGAGCAGTTCTTC. Translation: CASSFSYNEQFF.

The chain combines TRBV25-1 with TRBJ2-1; D perhaps matches TRBD2 (6 bases). The germline V gene encodes CDR1 MGHDK and CDR2 SYGVNS. Trimming pared 3 bases from V and 2 bases from J, leaving 8 bases between. The CDR3 runs to 14 residues. In DNA, the CDR3 is TGTGCCAGCAGTGAGACGGGAGCCTACAATGAGCAGTTCTTC. This gives the protein CASSETGAYNEQFF.